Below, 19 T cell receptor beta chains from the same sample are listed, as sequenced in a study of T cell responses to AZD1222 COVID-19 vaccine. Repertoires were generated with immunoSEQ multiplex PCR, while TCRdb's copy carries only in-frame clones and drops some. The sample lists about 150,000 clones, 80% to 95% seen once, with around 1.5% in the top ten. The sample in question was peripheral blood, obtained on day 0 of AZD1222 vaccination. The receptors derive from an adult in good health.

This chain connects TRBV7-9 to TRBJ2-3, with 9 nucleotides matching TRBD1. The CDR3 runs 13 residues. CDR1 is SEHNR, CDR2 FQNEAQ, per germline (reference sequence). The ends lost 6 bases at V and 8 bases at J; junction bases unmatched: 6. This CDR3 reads CASRRTGASTQYF. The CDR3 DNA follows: TGTGCCAGCAGGCGGACAGGGGCGAGTACGCAGTATTTT.

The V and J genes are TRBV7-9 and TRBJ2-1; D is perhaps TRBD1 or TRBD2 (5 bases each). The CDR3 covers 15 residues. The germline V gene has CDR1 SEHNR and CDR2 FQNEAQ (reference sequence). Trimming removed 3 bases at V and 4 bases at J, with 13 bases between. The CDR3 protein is CASSLDIWTYNEQFF. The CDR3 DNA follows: TGTGCCAGCAGCTTGGACATCTGGACTTACAATGAGCAGTTCTTC.

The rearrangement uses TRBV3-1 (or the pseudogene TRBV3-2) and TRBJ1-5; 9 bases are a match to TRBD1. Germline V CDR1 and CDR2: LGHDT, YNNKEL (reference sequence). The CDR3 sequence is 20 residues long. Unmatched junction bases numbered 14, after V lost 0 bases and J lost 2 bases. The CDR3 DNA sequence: TGTGCCAGCAGCCAAGATGGGAACAGTTTGGGGGACAGGGGCAATCAGCCCCAGCATTTT. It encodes CASSQDGNSLGDRGNQPQHF.

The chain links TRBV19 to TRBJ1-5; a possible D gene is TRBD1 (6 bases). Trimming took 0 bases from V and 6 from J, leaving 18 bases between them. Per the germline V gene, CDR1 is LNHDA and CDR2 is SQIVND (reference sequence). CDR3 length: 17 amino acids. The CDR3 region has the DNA TGTGCCAGTAGTATAGATCTCGAACAGGGACCCGGTCAGCCCCAGCATTTT. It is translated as CASSIDLEQGPGQPQHF. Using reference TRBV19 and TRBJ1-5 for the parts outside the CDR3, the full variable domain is DGGITQSPKYLFRKEGQNVTLSCEQNLNHDAMYWYRQDPGQGLRLIYYSQIVNDFQKGDIAEGYSVSREKKESFPLTVTSAQKNPTAFYLCASSIDLEQGPGQPQHFGDGTRLSIL.

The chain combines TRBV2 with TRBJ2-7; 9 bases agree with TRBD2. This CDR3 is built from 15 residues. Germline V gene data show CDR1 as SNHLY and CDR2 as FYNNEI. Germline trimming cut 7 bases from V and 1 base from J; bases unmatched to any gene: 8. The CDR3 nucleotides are TGTGCCAGCATGTTGGCGGGAGGGGTATCCTACGAGCAGTACTTC. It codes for CASMLAGGVSYEQYF.

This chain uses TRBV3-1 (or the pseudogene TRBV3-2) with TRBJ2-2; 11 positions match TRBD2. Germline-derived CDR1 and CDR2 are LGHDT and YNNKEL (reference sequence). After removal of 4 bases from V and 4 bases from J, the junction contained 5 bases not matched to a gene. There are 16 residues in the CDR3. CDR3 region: CASSLSGGARTGELFF. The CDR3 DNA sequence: TGTGCCAGCAGCCTTAGCGGGGGGGCTCGCACCGGGGAGCTGTTTTTT.

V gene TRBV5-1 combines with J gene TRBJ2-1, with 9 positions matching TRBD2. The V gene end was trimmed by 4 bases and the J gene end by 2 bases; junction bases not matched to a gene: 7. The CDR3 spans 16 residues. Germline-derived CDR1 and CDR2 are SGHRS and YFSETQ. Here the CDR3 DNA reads TGCGCCAGCAGCGTCGCTAGCGGGGAGGCCTACAATGAGCAGTTCTTC. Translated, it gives CASSVASGEAYNEQFF. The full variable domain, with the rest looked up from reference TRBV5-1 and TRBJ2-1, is KAGVTQTPRYLIKTRGQQVTLSCSPISGHRSVSWYQQTPGQGLQFLFEYFSETQRNKGNFPGRFSGRQFSNSRSEMNVSTLELGDSALYLCASSVASGEAYNEQFFGPGTRLTVL.

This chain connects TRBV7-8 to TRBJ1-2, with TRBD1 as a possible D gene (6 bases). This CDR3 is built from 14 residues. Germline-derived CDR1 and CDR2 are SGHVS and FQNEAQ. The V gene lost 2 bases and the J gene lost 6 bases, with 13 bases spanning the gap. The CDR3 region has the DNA TGTGCCAGCAGCTTATGGGCAGGGGACGATGGCTACACCTTC. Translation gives CASSLWAGDDGYTF.

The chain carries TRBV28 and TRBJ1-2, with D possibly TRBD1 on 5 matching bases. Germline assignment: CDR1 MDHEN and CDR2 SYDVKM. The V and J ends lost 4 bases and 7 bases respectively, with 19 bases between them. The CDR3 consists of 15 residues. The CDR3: CASSSLRGKGPGYTF. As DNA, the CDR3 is TGTGCCAGCAGTTCCCTCCGGGGCAAGGGGCCTGGCTACACCTTC.

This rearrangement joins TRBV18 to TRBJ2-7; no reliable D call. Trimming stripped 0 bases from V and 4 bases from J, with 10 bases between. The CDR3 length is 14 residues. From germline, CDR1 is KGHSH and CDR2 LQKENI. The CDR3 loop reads CASSPPGMWYEQYF. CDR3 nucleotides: TGTGCCAGCTCACCACCGGGGATGTGGTACGAGCAGTACTTC.

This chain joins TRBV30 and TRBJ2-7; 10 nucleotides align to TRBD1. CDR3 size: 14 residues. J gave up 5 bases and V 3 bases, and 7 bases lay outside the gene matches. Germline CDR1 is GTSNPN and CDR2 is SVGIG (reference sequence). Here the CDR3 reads CAWSPGQGNHEQYF. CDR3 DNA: TGTGCCTGGAGCCCGGGACAGGGGAACCACGAGCAGTACTTC.

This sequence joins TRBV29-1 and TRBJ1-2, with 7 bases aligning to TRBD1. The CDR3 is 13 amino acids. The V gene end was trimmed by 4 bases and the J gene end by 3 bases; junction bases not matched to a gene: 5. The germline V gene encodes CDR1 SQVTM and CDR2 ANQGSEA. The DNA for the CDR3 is TGCAGCGTTGGGAGGGGGCAGGACTATGGCTACACCTTC. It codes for CSVGRGQDYGYTF.

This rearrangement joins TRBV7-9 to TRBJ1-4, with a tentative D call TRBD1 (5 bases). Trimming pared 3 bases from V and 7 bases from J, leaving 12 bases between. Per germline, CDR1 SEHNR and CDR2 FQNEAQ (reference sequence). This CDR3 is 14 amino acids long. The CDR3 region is CASSFGGGPEKLFF. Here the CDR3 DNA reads TGTGCCAGCAGCTTCGGCGGGGGACCTGAAAAACTGTTTTTT.

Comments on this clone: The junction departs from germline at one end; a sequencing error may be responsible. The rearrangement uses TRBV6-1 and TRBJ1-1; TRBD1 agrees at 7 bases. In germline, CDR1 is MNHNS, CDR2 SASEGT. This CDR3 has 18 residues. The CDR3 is CASCDPWTGPTMNTEAFF. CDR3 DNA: TGTGCCAGCTGTGACCCCTGGACAGGCCCGACTATGAACACTGAAGCTTTCTTT.

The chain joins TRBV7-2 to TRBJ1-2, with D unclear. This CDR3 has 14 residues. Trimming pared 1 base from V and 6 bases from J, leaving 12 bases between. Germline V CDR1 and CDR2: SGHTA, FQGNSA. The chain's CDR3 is CASSLDGSPHGYTF. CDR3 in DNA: TGTGCCAGCAGCTTAGATGGGTCCCCTCATGGCTACACCTTC. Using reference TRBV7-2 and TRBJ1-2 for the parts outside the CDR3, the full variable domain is GAGVSQSPSNKVTEKGKDVELRCDPISGHTALYWYRQSLGQGLEFLIYFQGNSAPDKSGLPSDRFSAERTGGSVSTLTIQRTQQEDSAVYLCASSLDGSPHGYTFGSGTRLTVV.

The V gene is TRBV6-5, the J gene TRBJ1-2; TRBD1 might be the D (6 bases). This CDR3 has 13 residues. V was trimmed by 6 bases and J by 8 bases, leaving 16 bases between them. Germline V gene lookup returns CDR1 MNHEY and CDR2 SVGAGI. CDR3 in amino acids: CASSSTGREGYTF. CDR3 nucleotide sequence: TGTGCCAGCAGCTCGACAGGCCGAGAAGGCTACACCTTC.

The CDR3: CASISRAHNEQFF. DNA of the CDR3: TGTGCCAGTATAAGCCGAGCCCACAATGAGCAGTTCTTC. This chain connects TRBV19 to TRBJ2-1; D unclear. The CDR3 is 13 residues long. The V end was cut by 7 bases, the J end by 5 bases, with 12 bases between. Germline CDR1 is LNHDA and CDR2 is SQIVND (reference sequence).

The CDR3 coding sequence is TGTGCCAGCAGCTTAAGCGGGATATTAGGCTATGGCTACACCTTC. It codes for CASSLSGILGYGYTF. This chain links TRBV7-8 with TRBJ1-2; D call uncertain. The CDR3 has 15 residues. Germline V gene sequence: CDR1 SGHVS, CDR2 FQNEAQ. V lost 2 bases and J lost 4, with 14 bases in between.

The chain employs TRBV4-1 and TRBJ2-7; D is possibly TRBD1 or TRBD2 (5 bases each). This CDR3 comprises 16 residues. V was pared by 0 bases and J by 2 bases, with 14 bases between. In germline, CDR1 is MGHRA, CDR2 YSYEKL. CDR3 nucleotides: TGCGCCAGCAGCCAAGATCGGGGCTTTCGTACCTACGAGCAGTACTTC. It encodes CASSQDRGFRTYEQYF.